This T cell receptor (beta chain) was identified in a study of T cell responses to AZD1222 COVID-19 vaccine. Study-level results: There were repertoire samples only from the period after the peak T cell response. Clonal diversity may have been underestimated, and the donors were mostly white British, with more females than males.

Regarding this clone: Its antigen is unknown.

The length of the CDR3 is 15 residues. Per the germline V gene, CDR1 is GTSNPN and CDR2 is SVGIG (reference sequence). Trimming shortened V by 2 bases and J by 0 bases, and 10 bases separated the two germline ends. TCRdb's table, derived via immunoSEQ multiplex PCR, lists solely in-frame clones and lacks some. The repertoire includes 80,000 or so clones, about 85% of them detected once, and approximately 1.5% sits in the top ten. The V call is TRBV30, the J call TRBJ2-2; D remains ambiguous. The TCR comes from an adult in good health. The sequencing here drew on peripheral blood, taken on day 0 of AZD1222 vaccination. The CDR3 loop reads CAWSLANANTGELFF. The CDR3 coding sequence is TGTGCCTGGAGTCTCGCGAACGCGAACACCGGGGAGCTGTTTTTT.